Sequencing of this TCR beta chain was carried out in a study of blood T cell repertoires in COVID-19 (dated by TCRdb to the early 2020s). Study-level background: Samples from collaborators originated in the United States, Italy and Spain and spanned both the acute and convalescent phases of COVID-19. The material from the prospective study consisted of cDNA or gDNA derived from T cells, B-cell-depleted T cells, or PBMCs. Subjects who had been exposed to COVID-19, were actively infected with it, or had recovered from it provided the deeply sampled blood TCRbeta repertoires that made up the dataset. The repertoires were released in a freely available public database intended as a resource for research on the immune response to SARS-CoV-2. The samples were drawn from two sources: the first 160 participants of the ongoing ImmuneRACE study, and 950 to 1,500 subjects contributed by 6 global collaborators. A de-identified subject ID, COVID-19 status, age in years and sex were almost always included in the sample metadata. Where available, HLA class I and class II types were obtained from metadata supplied by the sample provider rather than from assay-based typing.

TCRbeta CDR3 regions were amplified from genomic DNA using the immunoSEQ Assay, a bias-controlled multiplex PCR. On the study's bioinformatics: The number of nucleated cells in each sample was estimated from the amplification of reference gene primers within the assay. To quantify the absolute abundance of each unique TCRbeta CDR3 rearrangement, sequence reads were collapsed and filtered. For each sample, productive Simpson clonality was calculated as the square root of Simpson's diversity index over productive rearrangements. The immuneACCESS repertoire file appears here via TCRdb, limited to in-frame rearrangements. These files lack a portion of the clones; in checked studies, under half of the deficit traces to unresolved V genes, and the cause of the others is not known. The D gene and trimming were derived from the DNA, and the V and J assignments and clone size from that table. For this sample there are about 200,000 clones; approximately 86% appear just once. The ten biggest clones cover about a tenth of the sample.

At one collaborating source in Seattle, patients were enrolled during active infection and were followed longitudinally through the course of disease. Whole blood was collected in K2EDTA tubes by collaborating institutions according to the institutions' own protocols. Collaborator samples were shipped for TCRbeta analysis as frozen whole blood, isolated PBMCs, or DNA extracted from either sample type. The full study reports these points: Clinical and demographic metadata were provided uncurated, with the amount varying by source and participant.

After removal of 4 bases from V and 4 bases from J, the junction retains 9 bases not matched to a gene. The germline V gene supplies CDR1 SGHVS and CDR2 FQNEAQ. Including cysteine and phenylalanine, the CDR3 has 16 amino acids. CDR3 DNA only is kept here, 48 bases in frame from base 1. Notes on this clone: Its binding antigen is unknown. No base qualities exist here, and no much larger clone lies one base off it.

The rearranged segments are TRBV7-8 and TRBJ2-3, with 9 bases matching TRBD1. This receptor was taken from a woman aged 50 to 65 with COVID-19, enrolled during active disease. Sequenced input: peripheral blood. The CDR3: CASSSRGTGIPDTQYF. The DNA sequence reads TGTGCCAGCAGCTCCCGCGGGACAGGGATACCAGATACGCAGTATTTT.